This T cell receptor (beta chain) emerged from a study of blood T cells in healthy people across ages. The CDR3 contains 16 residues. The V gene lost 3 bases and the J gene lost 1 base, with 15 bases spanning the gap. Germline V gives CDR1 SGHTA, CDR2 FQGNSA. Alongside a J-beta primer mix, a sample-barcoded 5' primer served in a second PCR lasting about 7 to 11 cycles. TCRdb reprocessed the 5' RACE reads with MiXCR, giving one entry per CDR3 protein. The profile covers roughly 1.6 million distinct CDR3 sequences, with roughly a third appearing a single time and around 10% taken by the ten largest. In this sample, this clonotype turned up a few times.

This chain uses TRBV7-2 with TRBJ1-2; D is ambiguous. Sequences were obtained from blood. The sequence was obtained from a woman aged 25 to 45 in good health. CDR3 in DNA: TGTGCCAGCAGCTTCCCCGGGCGGCAGGTTAACTATGGCTACACCTTC. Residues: CASSFPGRQVNYGYTF.